What follows are 23 T cell receptor beta chains derived from one specimen sequenced in a study of CD8 T cells in Susac syndrome. Random hexamers were used to reverse transcribe an amount of about 0.45 to 1 ug RNA. Using its own MiXCR run on the immunoSEQ multiplex PCR reads, TCRdb lists one record per CDR3 protein. The data show some 250,000 distinct CDR3 sequences, with about 96% seen just once and around 0.093% held by the top ten. Sequenced sample: CD4+ T cells from PBMCs. These receptors were taken from a human donor with Susac syndrome.

The chain has TRBV28 and TRBJ1-5; no reliable D call. The germline V gene has CDR1 MDHEN and CDR2 SYDVKM. V lost 3 bases and J 6 bases, leaving 3 bases between the germline ends. The length of the CDR3 is 11 residues. CDR3 sequence reads: CASSFSQPQHF. CDR3 DNA sequence: TGTGCCAGCAGTTTCAGTCAGCCCCAGCATTTT. The entire variable domain, with the rest obtained from reference TRBV28 and TRBJ1-5, is as follows: DVKVTQSSRYLVKRTGEKVFLECVQDMDHENMFWYRQDPGLGLRLIYFSYDVKMKEKGDIPEGYSVSREKKERFSLILESASTNQTSMYLCASSFSQPQHFGDGTRLSIL.

The V and J genes are TRBV20-1 and TRBJ1-2; a weak D match, TRBD1 (5 bases). The germline V and J ends were trimmed by 5 bases and 4 bases, with 17 bases remaining between them. The CDR3 runs to 14 residues. CDR1 DFQATT and CDR2 SNEGSKA come from the germline V gene (reference sequence). In nucleotides, the CDR3 is TGCAGTGCTGCCATCATGGGGGGATCCTATGGCTACACCTTC. Translation: CSAAIMGGSYGYTF.

V gene TRBV29-1 combines with J gene TRBJ1-1, with TRBD1 matching over 8 bases. Germline V CDR1 and CDR2: SQVTM, ANQGSEA. After removal of 6 bases from V and 6 bases from J, the junction contained 12 bases not matched to a gene. This CDR3 contains 14 residues. CDR3 coding DNA: TGCAGCGTCCGACAGGGGAGGGGAGGGGCTGAAGCTTTCTTT. The encoded protein is CSVRQGRGGAEAFF.

The CDR3 sequence: CASSALDRLEAFF. The DNA of the CDR3 is TGTGCCAGCAGCGCCCTGGATCGGTTGGAAGCTTTCTTT. The chain links TRBV9 to TRBJ1-1; D is unclear. The germline gives CDR1 SGDLS, CDR2 YYNGEE. CDR3 size: 13 residues. The V and J ends lost 3 bases and 8 bases respectively, with 14 bases between them.

This clonotype was counted once. This chain uses TRBV2 with TRBJ2-1, with TRBD2 matching 13 bases. The CDR3 runs to 15 residues. Germline CDR1 is SNHLY and CDR2 is FYNNEI. Trimming at V came to 6 bases and at J to 5 bases, leaving 4 bases not matched to a gene. DNA for the CDR3: TGTGCCAGCAGGGTACTAGCGGGAGGGAACAATGAGCAGTTCTTC. This gives the protein CASRVLAGGNNEQFF.

This sequence joins TRBV7-8 and TRBJ1-1; 9 bases fit TRBD1. V was clipped by 7 bases and J by 5 bases; unmatched bases: 8. The CDR3 is 14 amino acids. Per germline, CDR1 SGHVS and CDR2 FQNEAQ. The CDR3 region has the DNA TGTGCCAGCATACCAACGACAGGGGGAACTGAAGCTTTCTTT. This encodes CASIPTTGGTEAFF.

CDR3: CASSPPPIRDEQFF. DNA of the CDR3: TGTGCCAGCTCACCCCCCCCCATTAGGGATGAGCAGTTCTTC. The rearrangement joins TRBV18 to TRBJ2-1; D call uncertain. The length of the CDR3 is 14 residues. Germline CDR1 KGHSH, CDR2 LQKENI. V was shortened by 3 bases and J by 8 bases, with 14 bases between the two germline ends.

The CDR3 protein is CASSRRDRGNTEAFF. DNA for the CDR3: TGTGCCAGCAGTCGCCGGGACAGGGGGAACACTGAAGCTTTCTTT. The chain links TRBV12-3 or TRBV12-4 to TRBJ1-1; 10 bases line up with TRBD1. With 5 bases clipped from V and 1 base from J, the junction kept 4 bases outside the gene matches. CDR3 length: 15 residues.

J is TRBJ2-3 and V is TRBV20-1; maybe TRBD2 (7 bases). V lost 5 bases and J 8 bases, leaving 20 bases between the germline ends. The CDR3 is 14 residues long. Germline assignment: CDR1 DFQATT and CDR2 SNEGSKA (reference sequence). Written as DNA, the CDR3 is TGCAGTGCTCCGGGCGCGGGAGCCAGGGGTACGCAGTATTTT. Residues: CSAPGAGARGTQYF.

The V call is TRBV19, the J call TRBJ2-3, with a tentative D call TRBD2 (6 bases). V was cut by 2 bases and J by 0 bases, with 12 bases left in between. CDR3 size: 16 residues. Germline V gene sequence: CDR1 LNHDA, CDR2 SQIVND (reference sequence). DNA of the CDR3: TGTGCCAGTAGTATACGGCGGGGTGCTAGCACAGATACGCAGTATTTT. Translated, it gives CASSIRRGASTDTQYF.

Only one count was recorded for this clonotype. This chain connects TRBV15 to TRBJ1-4; 7 nucleotides match TRBD1. The CDR3 spans 14 residues. J was trimmed by 7 bases and V by 7 bases; bases with no gene match: 9. The germline gives CDR1 LNHNV, CDR2 YYDKDF (reference sequence). The CDR3 sequence is CATKPPTGCEKLFF. Here the CDR3 DNA reads TGTGCCACCAAACCCCCGACAGGGTGTGAAAAACTGTTTTTT.

This clonotype was counted only a few times. The gene calls are TRBV18 and TRBJ1-1, with D perhaps TRBD1 (5 bases). V was trimmed by 6 bases and J by 0 bases, leaving 14 bases between them. Germline CDR1 is KGHSH and CDR2 is LQKENI. This CDR3 has 15 residues. CDR3 coding DNA: TGTGCCAGCTCCCCAGGGAGAAACATGAACACTGAAGCTTTCTTT. This sequence encodes CASSPGRNMNTEAFF. Full variable domain (remainder filled in from reference TRBV18 and TRBJ1-1): NAGVMQNPRHLVRRRGQEARLRCSPMKGHSHVYWYRQLPEEGLKFMVYLQKENIIDESGMPKERFSAEFPKEGPSILRIQQVVRGDSAAYFCASSPGRNMNTEAFFGQGTRLTVV.

This rearrangement joins TRBV5-1 to TRBJ1-2, with TRBD1 identical over 8 bases. The CDR3 consists of 15 residues. The germline gives CDR1 SGHRS, CDR2 YFSETQ. V gave up 0 bases and J gave up 5 bases; unmatched junction bases: 6. The CDR3 loop is CASSLALDRGYGYTF. CDR3 in DNA: TGCGCCAGCAGCTTGGCCCTCGACAGGGGTTATGGCTACACCTTC.

V and J are TRBV12-3 or TRBV12-4 and TRBJ2-3; tentatively, D is TRBD1 or TRBD2 (5 bases each). Trimming stripped 3 bases from V and 4 bases from J, with 8 bases between. CDR3 length equals 13 residues. CDR3 residues: CASSFRGPDTQYF. Here the CDR3 DNA reads TGTGCCAGCAGTTTTAGGGGACCAGATACGCAGTATTTT.

This sequence joins TRBV28 and TRBJ2-7; possibly TRBD2 for D (5 bases). Trimming removed 1 base from V and 1 base from J, with 11 bases in between. Germline CDR1 reads MDHEN; CDR2 reads SYDVKM. The CDR3 consists of 15 residues. This CDR3 is CASSLLTRRSYEQYF. The CDR3 nucleotides read TGTGCCAGCAGTTTATTAACTAGGAGGTCCTACGAGCAGTACTTC.

J is TRBJ1-2 and V is TRBV12-3 or TRBV12-4, with TRBD1 as a possible D gene (5 bases). With 5 bases removed from V and 8 bases from J, the gap between germline ends came to 15 bases. This CDR3 is built from 13 residues. The CDR3 here is CASSPTGVPGYTF. CDR3 in DNA: TGTGCCAGCAGTCCTACAGGAGTCCCAGGCTACACCTTC.

This clonotype was seen only once. The rearrangement uses TRBV28 and TRBJ1-5, with unresolved D. V dropped 2 bases and J dropped 3 bases, with 8 bases sitting between them. CDR1 and CDR2 (germline): MDHEN, SYDVKM. The CDR3 spans 14 residues. CDR3 amino acids: CASSLRPNNQPQHF. CDR3 nucleotide sequence: TGTGCCAGCAGTTTACGACCGAACAATCAGCCCCAGCATTTT.

The chain carries TRBV19 and TRBJ2-7, with 7 bases aligning to TRBD1. The CDR3 extends over 15 amino acids. J was trimmed by 1 base and V by 4 bases; bases with no gene match: 7. CDR1 is LNHDA and CDR2 is SQIVND in the germline V gene (reference sequence). CDR3: CASSTSGQPSYEQYF. CDR3 DNA: TGTGCCAGTAGTACCTCGGGACAGCCTTCCTACGAGCAGTACTTC.

In regard to this clonotype: At one boundary the junction diverges from the germline segment, which might be a read error. The V gene is TRBV19, the J gene TRBJ2-1; TRBD1 aligns across 8 bases. In germline, CDR1 is LNHDA, CDR2 SQIVND (reference sequence). The CDR3 extends over 13 amino acids. CDR3 nucleotide sequence: TGTGCCAGTAGTATGCCCGCGGGACAGGACGGGGTCTTC. Its protein product is CASSMPAGQDGVF.

The chain joins TRBV7-9 to TRBJ1-2; D call uncertain. CDR1 and CDR2 (germline): SEHNR, FQNEAQ (reference sequence). Trimming took off 7 bases at V and 7 bases at J, with 19 bases between the two ends. This CDR3 has 14 residues. The CDR3 loop reads CASIRWESLRGYTF. The CDR3, as DNA: TGTGCCAGCATCCGATGGGAAAGCTTGCGTGGCTACACCTTC.

This clonotype occurred once. This rearrangement joins TRBV29-1 to TRBJ2-7, with 11 bases aligning to TRBD2. Losses at the gene ends were 4 bases for V and 6 bases for J; bases not matched to a gene: 2. From germline, CDR1 is SQVTM and CDR2 ANQGSEA. The CDR3 runs 12 residues. CDR3 DNA: TGCAGCGTTGCACTAGCGGGAGTCGAGCAGTACTTC. Protein: CSVALAGVEQYF.

V is TRBV5-1 and J is TRBJ2-4; D may be TRBD1 (6 bases). The CDR3 contains 15 residues. The V gene lost 0 bases and the J gene lost 1 base, with 8 bases spanning the gap. Per the germline V gene, CDR1 is SGHRS and CDR2 is YFSETQ. CDR3: CASSLGQGAKNIQYF. The CDR3 nucleotides are TGCGCCAGCAGCTTGGGGCAGGGGGCCAAAAACATTCAGTACTTC.

This chain connects TRBV20-1 to TRBJ2-2, with unresolved D. Between the trimmed V and J ends, which lost 3 bases and 2 bases, there was a span of 13 bases. CDR3 length: 15 amino acids. Germline assignment: CDR1 DFQATT and CDR2 SNEGSKA (reference sequence). The CDR3 protein is CSARVFGRNTGELFF. CDR3 in DNA: TGCAGTGCTAGGGTCTTCGGCCGAAACACCGGGGAGCTGTTTTTT.